This is a list of T cell receptor beta chains from one sample in a study of vaccination and CD4 T cells after COVID-19. These receptors have no known antigen. TCRdb reprocessed the PCR reads with MiXCR, giving one entry per CDR3 protein. The sample holds some 16,000 distinct CDR3 sequences, approximately 53% seen once. The sequencing sample was made of CD4+ T cells from blood, cultured in vitro. All receptors derive from a human donor who had recovered from COVID-19. CDR3s include the opening cysteine and the closing phenylalanine or tryptophan. The order of the fields is CDR3 protein, CDR3 DNA, D gene, V gene, CDR3 length, clone size, J gene. D genes are given only for firm matches. Clone size is given for some rows only: seen once, a few or many times, or a class if the clone is expanded.

CASSYRGLRRTGADGYTF,TGTGCCAGCAGTTACCGCGGATTACGACGGACAGGGGCGGATGGCTACACCTTC,TRBD1,TRBV6-5,18,NA,TRBJ1-2
CSADRGPSNEKLFF,TGCAGTGCTGACAGGGGGCCCTCTAATGAAAAACTGTTTTTT,TRBD1,TRBV20-1,14,NA,TRBJ1-4
CSARFVGGEQFF,TGCAGTGCTAGATTTGTTGGGGGTGAGCAGTTCTTC,NA,TRBV20-1,12,NA,TRBJ2-1
CASSLDRNNEQFF,TGTGCCAGCAGTCTGGACAGGAACAATGAGCAGTTCTTC,TRBD1,TRBV6-4,13,few,TRBJ2-1
CASSLEGSYEQYF,TGTGCCAGCAGCTTAGAGGGGTCCTACGAGCAGTACTTC,NA,TRBV11-3,13,NA,TRBJ2-7
CASSKEGARSGYTF,TGTGCCAGCAGCAAAGAGGGGGCGCGGAGTGGCTACACCTTC,TRBD1,TRBV11-2,14,few,TRBJ1-2
CSARDPGQGAWNQPQHF,TGCAGTGCTAGAGACCCGGGACAGGGGGCTTGGAATCAGCCCCAGCATTTT,TRBD1,TRBV20-1,17,few,TRBJ1-5
CASSENRGLGNTIYF,TGTGCCAGTAGTGAGAACAGGGGACTTGGAAACACCATATATTTT,TRBD1,TRBV19,15,NA,TRBJ1-3
CASSKQGDTDTQYF,TGCGCCAGCAGCAAACAGGGTGACACAGATACGCAGTATTTT,NA,TRBV5-1,14,NA,TRBJ2-3
CASEIRAGTGELFF,TGTGCCAGCGAGATAAGGGCAGGGACCGGGGAGCTGTTTTTT,NA,TRBV19,14,NA,TRBJ2-2
CASLSRITVRAAGGSPGELFF,TGTGCCAGCCTCTCTCGGATAACAGTAAGAGCGGCGGGAGGGTCTCCCGGGGAGCTGTTTTTT,TRBD2,TRBV27,21,NA,TRBJ2-2
CSASGRYSNQPQHF,TGCAGTGCTAGTGGCAGATATAGCAATCAGCCCCAGCATTTT,NA,TRBV20-1,14,NA,TRBJ1-5
CASNLRGGEQYF,TGTGCCAGCAACCTCAGGGGTGGAGAGCAGTACTTC,NA,TRBV6-1,12,once,TRBJ2-7
CASSIDRNMEKLFF,TGTGCCAGTAGTATCGACAGGAACATGGAAAAACTGTTTTTT,NA,TRBV19,14,few,TRBJ1-4
CASSLTGRMNTEAFF,TGTGCCAGCAGTCTGACAGGTAGAATGAACACTGAAGCTTTCTTT,NA,TRBV2,15,NA,TRBJ1-1
CASSLTAGAGELFF,TGCGCCAGCAGCTTGACTGCGGGGGCCGGGGAGCTGTTTTTT,TRBD2,TRBV5-1,14,NA,TRBJ2-2
CASSLETNTEAFF,TGCGCCAGCAGCTTGGAAACGAACACTGAAGCTTTCTTT,NA,TRBV5-1,13,NA,TRBJ1-1
CSAMGQTNTEAFF,TGCAGTGCTATGGGACAGACGAACACTGAAGCTTTCTTT,TRBD1,TRBV20-1,13,few,TRBJ1-1
CASSFTSDRGNEQFF,TGTGCCAGCAGCTTCACTAGTGACAGGGGCAATGAGCAGTTCTTC,TRBD1,TRBV7-2,15,NA,TRBJ2-1
CASTAAGGLGYTF,TGTGCCAGCACTGCCGCAGGGGGCCTCGGCTACACCTTC,TRBD1,TRBV6-1,13,once,TRBJ1-2
CASSYRGQQPQHF,TGTGCCAGCAGCTACAGGGGGCAGCAGCCCCAGCATTTT,TRBD1,TRBV7-2,13,NA,TRBJ1-5
CASSEGGGGDTQYF,TGTGCCAGCAGTGAAGGCGGGGGTGGAGATACGCAGTATTTT,TRBD2,TRBV6-4,14,NA,TRBJ2-3
CASSKGMGTGRTYEQYF,TGTGCCAGCAGCAAAGGGATGGGGACAGGGAGAACCTACGAGCAGTACTTC,NA,TRBV21-1,17,NA,TRBJ2-7
CASSLAGLGYGYTF,TGTGCCAGCAGTTTAGCAGGACTAGGCTATGGCTACACCTTC,NA,TRBV28,14,NA,TRBJ1-2
CATSPAVDRGRSGNTIYF,TGTGCCACCTCCCCCGCGGTCGACCGTGGACGCTCTGGAAACACCATATATTTT,NA,TRBV15,18,few,TRBJ1-3
CATGLAGATDTQYF,TGTGCCACCGGACTAGCGGGAGCGACAGATACGCAGTATTTT,TRBD2,TRBV24-1,14,NA,TRBJ2-3
CASSSGQGLRSPLHF,TGTGCCAGCAGCTCGGGACAGGGACTTCGGTCACCCCTCCACTTT,TRBD1,TRBV7-9,15,few,TRBJ1-6
CASSQDISGYEQYF,TGCGCCAGCAGCCAAGATATTTCAGGCTACGAGCAGTACTTC,NA,TRBV5-8,14,NA,TRBJ2-7
CASSPRSGREDTQYF,TGTGCCAGCAGCCCCAGGAGCGGGAGAGAAGATACGCAGTATTTT,TRBD2,TRBV3-1,15,NA,TRBJ2-3
CATSDPGNYQPQHF,TGTGCCACCAGTGATCCCGGGAACTATCAGCCCCAGCATTTT,NA,TRBV24-1,14,few,TRBJ1-5
CSATGLEEQFF,TGCAGTGCAACCGGACTGGAAGAGCAGTTCTTC,NA,TRBV20-1,11,NA,TRBJ2-1
CASSSTGGPVPYEQYF,TGTGCCAGCAGTTCGACAGGGGGCCCCGTTCCCTACGAGCAGTACTTC,TRBD1,TRBV28,16,NA,TRBJ2-7
CATSDRTSGRGAYNEQFF,TGTGCCACCAGTGATCGGACTAGCGGACGCGGCGCCTACAATGAGCAGTTCTTC,TRBD2,TRBV24-1,18,NA,TRBJ2-1
CASSPSGGTETQYF,TGTGCCAGCAGCCCGAGCGGGGGAACAGAGACCCAGTACTTC,TRBD2,TRBV7-9,14,few,TRBJ2-5
CASSLTGGTGYTF,TGTGCCAGCAGCTTGACAGGGGGGACTGGCTACACCTTC,TRBD1,TRBV7-2,13,NA,TRBJ1-2
CASSLRADLYEQYF,TGCGCCAGCAGCCTAAGGGCAGACCTCTACGAGCAGTACTTC,NA,TRBV4-1,14,NA,TRBJ2-7
CAWTVRFSEAFF,TGTGCCTGGACGGTTAGGTTCTCTGAAGCTTTCTTT,NA,TRBV30,12,medium-sized,TRBJ1-1
CASRGQGSNQPQHF,TGTGCCAGCAGAGGACAGGGCAGCAATCAGCCCCAGCATTTT,TRBD1,TRBV28,14,NA,TRBJ1-5